Sequencing of this TCR beta chain was carried out in a study of blood T cell repertoires in COVID-19. For the study at large: Samples representing acute and convalescent COVID-19 were sourced from the United States, Italy and Spain. PBMCs, B-cell-depleted T cells, or T cells were the source of the cDNA or gDNA that made up the material.

Authors' analysis steps: Amplification with reference gene primers provided the estimates of nucleated cell counts. The table came from immunoSEQ multiplex PCR; TCRdb's copy has only in-frame clones and leaves some out. The D gene and trimming were derived from the DNA, and the V and J assignments and clone size from that table. The repertoire holds 73,000 or so clones, roughly 90% seen once, with over 7.5% in the top ten. The receptor comes from a man between 25 and 39 years old with acute or convalescent COVID-19. Sequencing was carried out using peripheral blood.

Here the CDR3 DNA reads TGTGCCAGCCTCGCGGGAGGGACAGATACGCAGTATTTT. Translation: CASLAGGTDTQYF. This sequence joins TRBV6-5 and TRBJ2-3; 9 bases are shared with TRBD2. This CDR3 contains 13 residues. Per the germline V gene, CDR1 is MNHEY and CDR2 is SVGAGI. V was clipped by 8 bases and J by 3 bases; unmatched bases: 3.